This TCR beta chain is drawn from a study of blood T cell repertoires in COVID-19. Study summary: Acute and convalescent COVID-19 specimens originated in the United States, Italy and Spain. The analysed material was cDNA or gDNA that came from T cells, B-cell-depleted T cells, or PBMCs.

Germline CDR1 is MNHEY and CDR2 is SMNVEV (reference sequence). CDR3 size: 14 residues. The germline V and J ends were trimmed by 2 bases and 0 bases, with 5 bases remaining between them. As processed by the authors: Nucleated cell counts were estimated from reference gene primer amplification. Sequencing was performed with immunoSEQ multiplex PCR; in TCRdb, only in-frame clones are kept and a portion is missing. Clone size and the V and J calls come from that table; the DNA yielded D and trimming. Here the sample spans 35,000 to 50,000 clones, about 85% being singletons. The origin of this receptor is a man between 60 and 75 years old with acute or convalescent COVID-19. Material for sequencing was peripheral blood. The chain couples TRBV27 to TRBJ1-5; D call uncertain. The CDR3 protein is CASSLINSNQPQHF. CDR3 nucleotide sequence: TGTGCCAGCAGTTTAATCAATAGCAATCAGCCCCAGCATTTT.